These 21 T cell receptor beta chains were sequenced from one sample in a study of shared clonotypes between healthy human individuals. Only in-frame clones appear in the TCRdb table, and some are missing; sequencing was by immunoSEQ multiplex PCR. The profile covers some 380,000 clones, with 90% to 97% appearing a single time and approximately 0.32% taken by the ten largest. Material for sequencing was memory CD8+ T cells sorted from blood. Subset in this sample: CD45RO+ cells pooled with CCR7-negative TemRA cells. Receptors were obtained from a man aged 25-45 years in good health.

The J gene is TRBJ2-5, the V gene TRBV6-1, with D possibly being TRBD1 (6 bases). V dropped 4 bases and J dropped 1 base, with 10 bases sitting between them. The CDR3 spans 14 residues. Germline V lookup: CDR1 MNHNS, CDR2 SASEGT. The CDR3 nucleotides are TGTGCCAGCAGTGGGTGGACAGTCCAAGAGACCCAGTACTTC. Translated, it gives CASSGWTVQETQYF.

V usage is TRBV6-5 and J usage is TRBJ2-1; the D gene is possibly TRBD1 (6 bases). The CDR3 is 12 amino acids. The germline V and J ends were trimmed by 8 bases and 6 bases, with 11 bases remaining between them. From germline, CDR1 is MNHEY and CDR2 SVGAGI. CDR3 DNA sequence: TGTGCCAGCCACCAGGGGAGCAATGAGCAGTTCTTC. Its translation: CASHQGSNEQFF.

The genes are TRBV30 and TRBJ1-5, with a weak D call TRBD1 (6 bases). CDR1 is GTSNPN and CDR2 is SVGIG in the germline V gene (reference sequence). CDR3 size: 14 residues. The germline V and J ends were trimmed by 1 base and 2 bases, with 9 bases remaining between them. CDR3 sequence reads: CAWSGGQRNQPQHF. The CDR3 coding sequence is TGTGCCTGGAGTGGAGGACAGCGCAATCAGCCCCAGCATTTT.

The chain joins TRBV28 to TRBJ2-7; 8 bases fit TRBD1. CDR3 length: 14 residues. Germline V gene data show CDR1 as MDHEN and CDR2 as SYDVKM. Germline trimming cut 5 bases from V and 0 bases from J; bases unmatched to any gene: 3. The CDR3 sequence: CASSETGVSYEQYF. The CDR3, as DNA: TGTGCCAGCAGTGAGACAGGGGTCTCCTACGAGCAGTACTTC.

J is TRBJ2-2 and V is TRBV28, with 12 positions matching TRBD2. The J segment lost 4 bases and the V segment lost 6 bases, leaving 3 bases of the junction unmatched. The CDR3 sequence is 15 residues long. The germline V gene has CDR1 MDHEN and CDR2 SYDVKM. CDR3: CASSTSGGITGELFF. Here the CDR3 DNA reads TGTGCCAGCAGCACTAGCGGGGGGATCACCGGGGAGCTGTTTTTT. The full variable domain, with the rest looked up from reference TRBV28 and TRBJ2-2, is DVKVTQSSRYLVKRTGEKVFLECVQDMDHENMFWYRQDPGLGLRLIYFSYDVKMKEKGDIPEGYSVSREKKERFSLILESASTNQTSMYLCASSTSGGITGELFFGEGSRLTVL.

On this clone itself: Other DNA sequences from this sample encode an identical CDR3 as well. The genes are TRBV27 and TRBJ1-2; D gene unclear. Germline lookup yields CDR1 MNHEY and CDR2 SMNVEV (reference sequence). The V and J ends lost 0 bases and 6 bases respectively, with 5 bases between them. The CDR3 length is 12 residues. The CDR3 sequence is CASSLSGNGYTF. The CDR3 nucleotides are TGTGCCAGCAGTTTATCAGGGAATGGCTACACCTTC.

The chain couples TRBV7-6 to TRBJ1-5, with TRBD1 as a possible D gene (6 bases). The CDR3 loop spans 18 amino acids. The V gene's germline CDR1 is SGHVS and CDR2 FNYEAQ. Deletions cut 9 bases from V and 0 bases from J, with 24 bases between. The DNA for the CDR3 is TGTGCCAGGCAAACTCCCCTTTACAGGGTCTATAGCAATCAGCCCCAGCATTTT. Its translation is CARQTPLYRVYSNQPQHF.

This rearrangement joins TRBV27 to TRBJ2-7; 9 nucleotides match TRBD2. The germline gives CDR1 MNHEY, CDR2 SMNVEV (reference sequence). The CDR3 extends over 14 amino acids. The V segment lost 7 bases and the J segment 2 bases; nucleotides outside the gene matches: 6. The CDR3 protein is CASTNSGRPYEQYF. In DNA form, the CDR3 reads TGTGCCAGCACTAATAGCGGGAGACCCTACGAGCAGTACTTC.

The V and J genes are TRBV19 and TRBJ2-2, with D perhaps TRBD2 (6 bases). The CDR3 is made up of 14 amino acids. CDR1 and CDR2 (germline): LNHDA, SQIVND (reference sequence). V was cut by 7 bases and J by 2 bases, with 11 bases left in between. This CDR3 is CASNPGLNTGELFF. In DNA form, the CDR3 reads TGTGCCAGTAATCCGGGACTTAACACCGGGGAGCTGTTTTTT.

This chain uses TRBV5-1 with TRBJ2-1; D might be TRBD1 (6 bases). With 3 bases removed from V and 10 bases from J, the gap between germline ends came to 11 bases. The CDR3 loop spans 12 amino acids. In germline, CDR1 is SGHRS, CDR2 YFSETQ. The CDR3 DNA reads TGCGCCAGCAGCTGGGCAGGGGTGGAGCAGTTCTTC. Translated, it gives CASSWAGVEQFF.

The rearrangement links TRBV18 to TRBJ2-1; D is tentatively TRBD1 or TRBD2 (5 bases each). From germline, CDR1 is KGHSH and CDR2 LQKENI. The CDR3 runs to 13 residues. Between the trimmed V and J ends, which lost 6 bases and 8 bases, there was a span of 14 bases. CDR3 region: CASSPLLGDEQFF. CDR3 nucleotides: TGTGCCAGCTCCCCTTTGTTGGGGGATGAGCAGTTCTTC.

The CDR3 protein is CASSLGRYGGGASTDTQYF. CDR3 nucleotide sequence: TGTGCCAGCAGTTTGGGTCGTTACGGTGGGGGCGCTAGCACAGATACGCAGTATTTT. The chain has TRBV28 and TRBJ2-3; tentatively, D is TRBD1 (6 bases). The CDR3 sequence is 19 residues long. V dropped 3 bases and J dropped 0 bases, with 22 bases sitting between them. The germline CDR1 and CDR2 sequences are MDHEN and SYDVKM. Looking up the rest from reference TRBV28 and TRBJ2-3 gives the full variable domain: DVKVTQSSRYLVKRTGEKVFLECVQDMDHENMFWYRQDPGLGLRLIYFSYDVKMKEKGDIPEGYSVSREKKERFSLILESASTNQTSMYLCASSLGRYGGGASTDTQYFGPGTRLTVL.

J is TRBJ2-7 and V is TRBV6-5; D call uncertain. The CDR3 is 14 amino acids. Trimming left V 0 bases short and J 1 base short, with 7 bases between. Germline CDR1 and CDR2: MNHEY and SVGAGI. CDR3 DNA sequence: TGTGCCAGCAGTTACTCGACGCATTCCTACGAGCAGTACTTC. Translated: CASSYSTHSYEQYF.

The chain combines TRBV28 with TRBJ1-5; 8 bases are shared with TRBD1. The V and J ends lost 5 bases and 7 bases, in that order; junction bases with no gene match: 10. The CDR3 length is 15 residues. The germline V gene encodes CDR1 MDHEN and CDR2 SYDVKM. The CDR3 DNA reads TGTGCCAGCAGTAGACGGACAGGGTCTCTCCAGCCCCAGCATTTT. This encodes CASSRRTGSLQPQHF. Looking up the rest from reference TRBV28 and TRBJ1-5 gives the full variable domain: DVKVTQSSRYLVKRTGEKVFLECVQDMDHENMFWYRQDPGLGLRLIYFSYDVKMKEKGDIPEGYSVSREKKERFSLILESASTNQTSMYLCASSRRTGSLQPQHFGDGTRLSIL.

The V gene is TRBV11-2, the J gene TRBJ1-2; 7 nucleotides match TRBD1. V was pared by 5 bases and J by 4 bases, with 16 bases of the junction left unmatched. CDR1 is SGHAT, CDR2 FQNNGV, per germline. This CDR3 is 17 amino acids long. The CDR3 region is CASSPRDSAITVYGYTF. CDR3 nucleotide sequence: TGTGCCAGCAGCCCGCGGGACAGCGCTATTACCGTCTATGGCTACACCTTC.

This clone was observed a few times. The V and J genes are TRBV28 and TRBJ2-7; D remains ambiguous. V dropped 1 base and J dropped 0 bases, with 1 base sitting between them. The CDR3 is 12 amino acids. Germline V lookup: CDR1 MDHEN, CDR2 SYDVKM. The CDR3 protein is CASSLYSYEQYF. The CDR3 nucleotides read TGTGCCAGCAGTTTATACTCCTACGAGCAGTACTTC. The full variable domain, completed using reference TRBV28 and TRBJ2-7, is DVKVTQSSRYLVKRTGEKVFLECVQDMDHENMFWYRQDPGLGLRLIYFSYDVKMKEKGDIPEGYSVSREKKERFSLILESASTNQTSMYLCASSLYSYEQYFGPGTRLTVT.

The CDR3 DNA is TGTGCCAGCAGCTTAGTGCCAAACACCATATATTTT. This sequence encodes CASSLVPNTIYF. V usage is TRBV7-9 and J usage is TRBJ1-3; no clear D gene. This CDR3 has 12 residues. Trimming removed 1 base at V and 6 bases at J, with 4 bases between. The germline V gene has CDR1 SEHNR and CDR2 FQNEAQ (reference sequence). Using reference TRBV7-9 and TRBJ1-3 for the parts outside the CDR3, the full variable domain is DTGVSQNPRHKITKRGQNVTFRCDPISEHNRLYWYRQTLGQGPEFLTYFQNEAQLEKSRLLSDRFSAERPKGSFSTLEIQRTEQGDSAMYLCASSLVPNTIYFGEGSWLTVV.

The chain uses TRBV11-3 and TRBJ1-6; no clear D. The germline V gene has CDR1 SGHNT and CDR2 YENEEA. The CDR3 contains 13 residues. V lost 4 bases and J 8 bases, leaving 9 bases between the germline ends. CDR3: CASSYLSDSPLHF. CDR3 nucleotides: TGTGCCAGCAGCTACCTATCCGATTCACCCCTCCACTTT.

V and J are TRBV7-8 and TRBJ2-1; D gene uncertain. This CDR3 spans 16 amino acids. CDR1 is SGHVS, CDR2 FQNEAQ, per germline. Trimming took off 0 bases at V and 1 base at J, with 10 bases between the two ends. The CDR3 spells CASSLALGRSYNEQFF. DNA of the CDR3: TGTGCCAGCAGCTTAGCGCTTGGGCGATCCTACAATGAGCAGTTCTTC.

The rearrangement joins TRBV5-4 to TRBJ2-7; 10 bases map to TRBD1. Looked up from germline, CDR1 is SGHNT and CDR2 is YYREEE (reference sequence). V shed 0 bases, J shed 6 bases, and the junction held 6 bases outside the gene matches. CDR3 length: 15 residues. CDR3 coding DNA: TGTGCCAGCAGCTTGGCCGGGACAGGGGTTGGCGAGCAGTACTTC. Translation gives CASSLAGTGVGEQYF.

J is TRBJ1-2 and V is TRBV5-1, with D unclear. Germline V gene lookup returns CDR1 SGHRS and CDR2 YFSETQ. Trimming pared 1 base from V and 2 bases from J, leaving 9 bases between. The CDR3 loop spans 14 amino acids. The chain's CDR3 is CASSLSSRNYGYTF. CDR3 nucleotides: TGCGCCAGCAGCTTGAGCAGTCGCAACTATGGCTACACCTTC.